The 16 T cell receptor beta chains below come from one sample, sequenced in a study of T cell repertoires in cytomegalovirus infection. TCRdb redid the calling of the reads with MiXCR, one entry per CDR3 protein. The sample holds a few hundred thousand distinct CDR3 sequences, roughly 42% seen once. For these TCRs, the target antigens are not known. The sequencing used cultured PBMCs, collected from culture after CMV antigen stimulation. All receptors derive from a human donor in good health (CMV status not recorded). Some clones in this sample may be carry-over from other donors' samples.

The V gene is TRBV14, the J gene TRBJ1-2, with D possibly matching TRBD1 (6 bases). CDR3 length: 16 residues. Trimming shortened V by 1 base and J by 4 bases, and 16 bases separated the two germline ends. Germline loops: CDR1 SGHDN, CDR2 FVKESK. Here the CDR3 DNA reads TGTGCCAGCAGCCAAGGGGGCGGGGGCCTTGCCTATGGCTACACCTTC. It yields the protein CASSQGGGGLAYGYTF.

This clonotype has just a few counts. CDR3 region: CASSLVGSGKTQYF. The CDR3 DNA reads as TGTGCCAGCAGCTTAGTGGGATCGGGGAAGACCCAGTACTTC. The rearrangement uses TRBV7-7 and TRBJ2-5; possible D gene TRBD2, 5 bases. CDR1 SSHAT and CDR2 FNYEAQ come from the germline V gene (reference sequence). The CDR3 has 14 amino acids. The V and J ends lost 1 base and 6 bases respectively, with 12 bases between them.

Here the CDR3 reads CASSSNTATNEKLFF. CDR3 DNA: TGTGCCAGCAGCTCCAACACTGCAACTAATGAAAAACTGTTTTTT. The rearrangement joins TRBV7-4 to TRBJ1-4; the D is unclear. V was pared by 4 bases and J by 0 bases, with 9 bases between. The germline gives CDR1 SGHVT, CDR2 SQSDAQ. This CDR3 is built from 15 residues.

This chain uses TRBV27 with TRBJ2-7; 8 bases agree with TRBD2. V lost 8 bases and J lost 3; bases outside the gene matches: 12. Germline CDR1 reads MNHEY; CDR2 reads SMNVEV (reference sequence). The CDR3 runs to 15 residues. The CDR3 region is CASAPTSGPLYEQYF. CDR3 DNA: TGTGCCAGCGCACCTACTAGCGGCCCCCTCTACGAGCAGTACTTC.

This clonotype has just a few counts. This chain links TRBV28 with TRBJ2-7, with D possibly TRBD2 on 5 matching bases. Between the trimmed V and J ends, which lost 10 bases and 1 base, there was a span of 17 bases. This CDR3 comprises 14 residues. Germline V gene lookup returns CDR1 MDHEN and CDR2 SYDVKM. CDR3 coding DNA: TGTGCCACTGGGAGCCCTGGCAGATCCTACGAGCAGTACTTC. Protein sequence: CATGSPGRSYEQYF.

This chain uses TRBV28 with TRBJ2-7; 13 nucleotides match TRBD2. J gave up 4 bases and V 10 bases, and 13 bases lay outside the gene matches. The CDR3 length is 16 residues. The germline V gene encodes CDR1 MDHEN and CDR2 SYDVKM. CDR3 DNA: TGTGCCACCTATGAGAGCGGACTAGCGGGAGAGTACGAGCAGTACTTC. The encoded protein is CATYESGLAGEYEQYF. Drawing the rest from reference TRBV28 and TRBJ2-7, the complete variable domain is DVKVTQSSRYLVKRTGEKVFLECVQDMDHENMFWYRQDPGLGLRLIYFSYDVKMKEKGDIPEGYSVSREKKERFSLILESASTNQTSMYLCATYESGLAGEYEQYFGPGTRLTVT.

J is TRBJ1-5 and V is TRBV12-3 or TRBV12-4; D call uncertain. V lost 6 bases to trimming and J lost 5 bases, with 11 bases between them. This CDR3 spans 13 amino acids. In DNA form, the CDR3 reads TGTGCCAGCAGAAGTGGGCACGATCAGCCCCAGCATTTT. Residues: CASRSGHDQPQHF.

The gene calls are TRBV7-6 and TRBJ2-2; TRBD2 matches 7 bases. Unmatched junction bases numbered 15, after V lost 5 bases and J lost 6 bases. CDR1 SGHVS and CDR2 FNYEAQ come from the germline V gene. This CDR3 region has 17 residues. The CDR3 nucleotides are TGTGCCAGCAGCCCCCCTCGCGGGAGCAGAAAGGCCGGGGAGCTGTTTTTT. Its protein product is CASSPPRGSRKAGELFF.

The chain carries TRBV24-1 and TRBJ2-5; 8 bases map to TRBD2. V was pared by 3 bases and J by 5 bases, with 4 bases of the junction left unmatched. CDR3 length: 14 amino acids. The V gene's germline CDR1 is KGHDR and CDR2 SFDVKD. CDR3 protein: CATSDPGGPETQYF. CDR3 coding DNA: TGTGCCACCAGTGATCCGGGGGGGCCGGAGACCCAGTACTTC.

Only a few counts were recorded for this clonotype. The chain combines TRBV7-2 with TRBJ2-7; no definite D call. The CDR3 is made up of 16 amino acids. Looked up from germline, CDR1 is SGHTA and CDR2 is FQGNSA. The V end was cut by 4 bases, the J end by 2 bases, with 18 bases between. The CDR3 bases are TGTGCCAGCAGCTCCGACCTGGTGGTAGTCGCCTACGAGCAGTACTTC. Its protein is CASSSDLVVVAYEQYF.

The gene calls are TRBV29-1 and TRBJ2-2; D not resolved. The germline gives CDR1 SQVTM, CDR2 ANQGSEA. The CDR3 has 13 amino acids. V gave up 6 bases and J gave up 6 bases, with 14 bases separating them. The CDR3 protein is CSVLTSRAGELFF. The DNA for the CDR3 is TGCAGCGTCCTCACGAGTCGTGCCGGGGAGCTGTTTTTT.

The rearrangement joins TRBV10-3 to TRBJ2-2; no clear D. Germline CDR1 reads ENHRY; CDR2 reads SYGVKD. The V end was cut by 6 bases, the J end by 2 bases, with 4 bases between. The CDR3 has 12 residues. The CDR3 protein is CAIRENTGELFF. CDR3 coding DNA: TGTGCCATCAGGGAAAACACCGGGGAGCTGTTTTTT.

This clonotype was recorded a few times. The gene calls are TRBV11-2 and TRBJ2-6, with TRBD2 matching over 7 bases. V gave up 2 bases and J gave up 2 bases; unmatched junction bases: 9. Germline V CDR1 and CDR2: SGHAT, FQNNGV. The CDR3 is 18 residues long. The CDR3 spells CASSLWGGTTPGANVLTF. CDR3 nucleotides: TGTGCCAGCAGCTTATGGGGGGGGACGACTCCTGGGGCCAACGTCCTGACTTTC. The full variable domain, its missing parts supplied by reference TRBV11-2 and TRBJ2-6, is EAGVAQSPRYKIIEKRQSVAFWCNPISGHATLYWYQQILGQGPKLLIQFQNNGVVDDSQLPKDRFSAERLKGVDSTLKIQPAKLEDSAVYLCASSLWGGTTPGANVLTFGAGSRLTVL.

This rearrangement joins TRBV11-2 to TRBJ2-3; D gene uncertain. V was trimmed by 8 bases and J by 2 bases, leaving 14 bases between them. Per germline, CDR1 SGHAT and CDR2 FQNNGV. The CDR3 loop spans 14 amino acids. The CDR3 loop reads CASQTEKHTDTQYF. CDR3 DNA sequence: TGTGCCAGCCAAACGGAGAAACACACAGATACGCAGTATTTT. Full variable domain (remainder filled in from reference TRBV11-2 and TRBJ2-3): EAGVAQSPRYKIIEKRQSVAFWCNPISGHATLYWYQQILGQGPKLLIQFQNNGVVDDSQLPKDRFSAERLKGVDSTLKIQPAKLEDSAVYLCASQTEKHTDTQYFGPGTRLTVL.

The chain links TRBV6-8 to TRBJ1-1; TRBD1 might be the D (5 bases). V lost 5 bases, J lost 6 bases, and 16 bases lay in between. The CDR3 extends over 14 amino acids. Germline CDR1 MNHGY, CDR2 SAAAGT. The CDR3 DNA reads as TGTGCCAGCAGTAGGGGAGGGTATAGGGCTGAAGCTTTCTTT. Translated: CASSRGGYRAEAFF.

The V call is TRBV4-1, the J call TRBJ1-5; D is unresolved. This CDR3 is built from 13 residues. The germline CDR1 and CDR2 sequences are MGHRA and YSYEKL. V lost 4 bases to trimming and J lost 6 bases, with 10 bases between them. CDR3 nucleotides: TGCGCCAGCAGCCTTCACCCTGGTCAGCCCCAGCATTTT. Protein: CASSLHPGQPQHF.